Reported below is one TCR beta chain. Its antigen remains unknown. The data were produced by immunoSEQ multiplex PCR, yet TCRdb's version contains in-frame clones alone and is incomplete. The profile shows tens of thousands of clones, about 90% of them singletons. The sample belongs to a study of cytomegalovirus exposure and HLA in healthy donors. The germline gives CDR1 SGHRS, CDR2 YFSETQ. Trimming left V 5 bases short and J 2 bases short, with 10 bases between. The CDR3 runs 14 residues. Study observations and caveats: Cytomegalovirus status, reportedly, was diagnosed with high specificity and sensitivity by the classifier.

The chain recombines TRBV5-1 with TRBJ2-2; D is perhaps TRBD2 (5 bases). This sequence originates from a woman in her late teens or twenties in good health and CMV-seronegative. The specimen was PBMCs. Here the CDR3 reads CASSLTGNTGELFF. The CDR3 bases are TGCGCCAGCAGTTTAACGGGAAACACCGGGGAGCTGTTTTTT.